This T cell receptor (beta chain) appears in the sequencing data of a study of cytomegalovirus exposure and HLA in healthy donors. Study-wide context: Genotyping of about 400 donors showed that roughly 80% belonged to the Caucasian-associated ancestry cluster. General observations from the study: Most subjects had HLA-A and HLA-B alleles reportedly predicted accurately by TCR beta sequences. CMV serostatus was the only recorded immune exposure for donors.

Donors likely had unrecorded immune exposures despite being nominally healthy when sampled. Turning to this clone: Its specificity is unknown.

The PCR used 60 Vbeta and 13 Jbeta primers. TCRdb's copy holds only in-frame clones and misses some; the assay was immunoSEQ multiplex PCR. The repertoire holds some 190,000 clones, with 75% to 90% as singletons. The CDR3 length is 14 residues. The germline CDR1 and CDR2 sequences are WNHNN and SYGVQD (reference sequence). Trimming at V came to 5 bases and at J to 9 bases, leaving 7 bases not matched to a gene. The TCR originated in a woman in her thirties in good health and CMV-seronegative. Sequenced input: PBMCs. The chain has TRBV10-1 and TRBJ2-1, with 10 positions matching TRBD2. The CDR3 DNA reads as TGCGCCAGCAGTAGGTCTAGCGGGAGTTCTGAGCAGTTCTTC. It specifies CASSRSSGSSEQFF.